This T cell receptor (beta chain) was profiled in a study of blood T cell repertoires in COVID-19. The overall study: The study drew acute and convalescent COVID-19 samples from the United States, Italy and Spain. PBMCs, B-cell-depleted T cells, or T cells were the source of the cDNA or gDNA that made up the material.

CDR1 SNHLY and CDR2 FYNNEI come from the germline V gene. Trimming took off 6 bases at V and 3 bases at J, with 15 bases between the two ends. This CDR3 contains 15 residues. Authors' methods: Reference gene primer amplification gave estimated nucleated cell counts. Generated by immunoSEQ multiplex PCR, the TCRdb table keeps only in-frame clones and is missing some. V and J calls plus clone size are reproduced from that table; the DNA served to infer D and trimming. The sample yields approximately 99,000 clones, around 83% seen once. Sequenced input: peripheral blood. This TCR was sampled from a man between 65 and 80 years old with active or convalescent COVID-19. V is TRBV2 and J is TRBJ1-5; D possibly corresponds to TRBD1 (5 bases). For the CDR3, the DNA is TGTGCCAGCAGGGCAGGGTATGGGGACAATCAGCCCCAGCATTTT. Protein product: CASRAGYGDNQPQHF.